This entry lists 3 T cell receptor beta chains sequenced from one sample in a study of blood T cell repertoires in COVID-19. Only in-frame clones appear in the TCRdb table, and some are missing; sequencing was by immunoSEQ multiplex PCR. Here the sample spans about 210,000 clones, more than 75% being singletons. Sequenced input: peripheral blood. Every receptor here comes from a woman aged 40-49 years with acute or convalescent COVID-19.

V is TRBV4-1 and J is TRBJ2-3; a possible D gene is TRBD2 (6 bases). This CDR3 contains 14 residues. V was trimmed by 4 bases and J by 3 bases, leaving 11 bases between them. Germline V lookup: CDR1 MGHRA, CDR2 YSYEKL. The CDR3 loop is CASSPEGLTDTQYF. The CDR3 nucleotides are TGCGCCAGCAGCCCGGAGGGACTTACAGATACGCAGTATTTT.

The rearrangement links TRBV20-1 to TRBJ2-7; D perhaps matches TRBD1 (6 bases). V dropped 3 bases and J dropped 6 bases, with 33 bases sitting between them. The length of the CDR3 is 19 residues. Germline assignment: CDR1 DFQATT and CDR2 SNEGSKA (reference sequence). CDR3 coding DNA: TGCAGTGCTAGTGTCCCGCGGCGCAGGGGAGTGATTAGTTGGAGCGAGCAGTACTTC. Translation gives CSASVPRRRGVISWSEQYF.

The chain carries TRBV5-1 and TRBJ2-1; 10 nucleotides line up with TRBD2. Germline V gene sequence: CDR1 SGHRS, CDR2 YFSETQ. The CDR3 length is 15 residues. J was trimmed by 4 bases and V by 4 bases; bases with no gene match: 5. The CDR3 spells CASSLWTSGYNEQFF. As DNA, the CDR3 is TGCGCCAGCAGCCTATGGACTAGCGGATACAATGAGCAGTTCTTC.